What follows are 28 T cell receptor beta chains derived from one specimen sequenced in a study of beta chain features in type 1 diabetes. Broader study findings: Shorter TCRB CDR3s, moderately but significantly so, were found in Type 1 diabetes patients in all four CD4+ subsets.

These receptors have no known antigen. Reverse transcribing all isolated RNA meant expressed TCRB transcripts were sequenced. Libraries were prepared by immunoSEQ multiplex PCR; TCRdb keeps only in-frame clonotypes and omits some of them. This sample has approximately 160,000 clones; roughly 65% occur once, and the top ten carry nearly 0.09%. What was sequenced was naive CD4+ T cells from blood. The receptors were gathered from a man aged 25 to 40 with type 1 diabetes.

The chain's CDR3 is CASRSSGGMYNEQFF. CDR3 sequence (DNA): TGTGCCAGCAGGAGTAGCGGGGGTATGTACAATGAGCAGTTCTTC. This chain uses TRBV7-9 with TRBJ2-1, with 9 bases that match TRBD2. V lost 6 bases to trimming and J lost 4 bases; unmatched junction nucleotides: 7. There are 15 residues in the CDR3. Germline V gene sequence: CDR1 SEHNR, CDR2 FQNEAQ (reference sequence).

The V call is TRBV28, the J call TRBJ1-3; 7 bases are a match to TRBD1. Trimming took 7 bases from V and 0 from J; bases not matched to a gene: 3. The germline V gene has CDR1 MDHEN and CDR2 SYDVKM. The CDR3 runs 14 residues. Here the CDR3 reads CASTPGGSGNTIYF. In DNA form, the CDR3 reads TGTGCCAGCACCCCAGGGGGCTCTGGAAACACCATATATTTT.

V and J are TRBV2 and TRBJ2-3; D is possibly TRBD2 (6 bases). CDR1 is SNHLY, CDR2 FYNNEI, per germline. This CDR3 contains 15 residues. Trimming took off 4 bases at V and 2 bases at J, with 13 bases between the two ends. CDR3 amino acids: CASSGGGEATDTQYF. The CDR3 nucleotides are TGTGCCAGCAGTGGAGGCGGGGAGGCCACAGATACGCAGTATTTT.

The chain carries TRBV28 and TRBJ2-1; D is possibly TRBD1 (5 bases). V was clipped by 3 bases and J by 0 bases, with 9 bases between them. CDR1 and CDR2 from the germline V gene are MDHEN and SYDVKM. This CDR3 comprises 15 residues. The CDR3 sequence is CASSFLDSSYNEQFF. The CDR3 nucleotides read TGTGCCAGCAGTTTCCTAGACAGCTCCTACAATGAGCAGTTCTTC. The variable domain in full, with the rest retrieved from reference TRBV28 and TRBJ2-1, is DVKVTQSSRYLVKRTGEKVFLECVQDMDHENMFWYRQDPGLGLRLIYFSYDVKMKEKGDIPEGYSVSREKKERFSLILESASTNQTSMYLCASSFLDSSYNEQFFGPGTRLTVL.

The rearrangement joins TRBV28 to TRBJ2-5; D might be TRBD2 (6 bases). This CDR3 is 14 amino acids long. The germline V gene has CDR1 MDHEN and CDR2 SYDVKM. The V and J ends lost 2 bases and 5 bases respectively, with 12 bases between them. CDR3 protein: CASSLGGTQETQYF. In DNA form, the CDR3 reads TGTGCCAGCAGTTTAGGCGGGACCCAGGAGACCCAGTACTTC.

This clone appeared a single time. This rearrangement joins TRBV28 to TRBJ2-7; D not resolved. This CDR3 comprises 13 residues. Germline-derived CDR1 and CDR2 are MDHEN and SYDVKM. The V and J ends lost 2 bases and 4 bases respectively, with 9 bases between them. CDR3 nucleotide sequence: TGTGCCAGCAGTTTAGAGGAATTTTACGAGCAGTACTTC. Encoded protein: CASSLEEFYEQYF.

The gene calls are TRBV29-1 and TRBJ2-5; tentatively, D is TRBD1 (5 bases). The germline V gene has CDR1 SQVTM and CDR2 ANQGSEA. V was pared by 6 bases and J by 3 bases, with 14 bases between. The CDR3 is 13 residues long. Here the CDR3 DNA reads TGCAGCGTCGGCCCGACAGCCGAAGAGACCCAGTACTTC. Amino acid sequence: CSVGPTAEETQYF.

The chain carries TRBV7-2 and TRBJ2-3, with D tentatively TRBD2 (6 bases). The CDR3 spans 13 residues. V lost 1 base to trimming and J lost 14 bases, with 16 bases between them. The germline CDR1 and CDR2 sequences are SGHTA and FQGNSA. The CDR3 is CASSLGKAGSWYF. The CDR3 DNA reads TGTGCCAGCAGCTTAGGGAAAGCGGGTAGTTGGTATTTT.

The rearrangement joins TRBV9 to TRBJ2-1; D could derive from TRBD1 or TRBD2 (6 bases each). The CDR3 has 12 residues. V was shortened by 4 bases and J by 11 bases, with 13 bases between the two germline ends. CDR1 and CDR2 from the germline V gene are SGDLS and YYNGEE. CDR3 in DNA: TGTGCCAGCAGCCCCGAGGGGGGAAAGCAGTTCTTC. This translates into CASSPEGGKQFF. The entire variable domain, with the rest obtained from reference TRBV9 and TRBJ2-1, is as follows: DSGVTQTPKHLITATGQRVTLRCSPRSGDLSVYWYQQSLDQGLQFLIQYYNGEERAKGNILERFSAQQFPDLHSELNLSSLELGDSALYFCASSPEGGKQFFGPGTRLTVL.

This clone was seen only a few times. This chain links TRBV29-1 with TRBJ2-4; D gene unclear. The CDR3 is 14 residues long. V dropped 2 bases and J dropped 3 bases, with 11 bases sitting between them. Germline CDR1 reads SQVTM; CDR2 reads ANQGSEA. The CDR3 loop is CSVEHGGGKNIQYF. The DNA of the CDR3 is TGCAGCGTTGAACACGGTGGCGGCAAAAACATTCAGTACTTC.

This chain uses TRBV7-9 with TRBJ2-7; D is uncertain. The CDR3 is 15 residues long. Germline values: CDR1 SEHNR, CDR2 FQNEAQ (reference sequence). V gave up 1 base and J gave up 2 bases, with 12 bases separating them. The CDR3 bases are TGTGCCAGCAGCTTAGGGCATACTCCAGCCTACGAGCAGTACTTC. It translates to CASSLGHTPAYEQYF. Full variable domain (remainder filled in from reference TRBV7-9 and TRBJ2-7): DTGVSQNPRHKITKRGQNVTFRCDPISEHNRLYWYRQTLGQGPEFLTYFQNEAQLEKSRLLSDRFSAERPKGSFSTLEIQRTEQGDSAMYLCASSLGHTPAYEQYFGPGTRLTVT.

The genes are TRBV30 and TRBJ2-4; D call uncertain. From germline, CDR1 is GTSNPN and CDR2 SVGIG (reference sequence). The ends were cut back, 2 bases at V and 0 bases at J, with 5 bases in the middle. The CDR3 length is 13 residues. This chain's CDR3 is CAWSSLAKNIQYF. Written as DNA, the CDR3 is TGTGCCTGGAGTAGTTTAGCCAAAAACATTCAGTACTTC. Complete variable domain (other parts from reference TRBV30 and TRBJ2-4): SQTIHQWPATLVQPVGSPLSLECTVEGTSNPNLYWYRQAAGRGLQLLFYSVGIGQISSEVPQNLSASRPQDRQFILSSKKLLLSDSGFYLCAWSSLAKNIQYFGAGTRLSVL.

The chain couples TRBV15 to TRBJ2-5, with no clear D. Trimming removed 6 bases from V and 6 bases from J, with 11 bases in between. From germline, CDR1 is LNHNV and CDR2 YYDKDF (reference sequence). This CDR3 spans 12 amino acids. CDR3 sequence reads: CATSFSRQTQYF. The CDR3, as DNA: TGTGCCACCAGTTTTAGCCGCCAGACCCAGTACTTC.

The V call is TRBV29-1, the J call TRBJ2-5; D is unclear. The CDR3 loop spans 13 amino acids. Germline V gives CDR1 SQVTM, CDR2 ANQGSEA. V was pared by 1 base and J by 1 base, with 7 bases between. Here the CDR3 reads CSVEGQLQETQYF. The CDR3 region has the DNA TGCAGCGTTGAAGGTCAGCTCCAAGAGACCCAGTACTTC.

V usage is TRBV2 and J usage is TRBJ2-1, with TRBD2 matching 8 bases. The CDR3 extends over 13 amino acids. From germline, CDR1 is SNHLY and CDR2 FYNNEI. J was trimmed by 4 bases and V by 7 bases; bases with no gene match: 3. The CDR3 bases are TGTGCCAGCACACTAGCGGCGTACAATGAGCAGTTCTTC. This translates into CASTLAAYNEQFF.

This chain joins TRBV4-3 and TRBJ1-2, with a possible D match to TRBD1 (5 bases). The germline V gene encodes CDR1 LGHNA and CDR2 YSLEER. This CDR3 is built from 12 residues. Trimming took off 4 bases at V and 3 bases at J, with 6 bases between the two ends. The CDR3 nucleotides read TGCGCCAGCAGCCGGGGGGACTATGGCTACACCTTC. Its translation: CASSRGDYGYTF.

CDR3 in DNA: TGTGCCACCAGCAGAGTCCTAGATCGCAATGAGCAGTTCTTC. Protein product: CATSRVLDRNEQFF. V and J are TRBV15 and TRBJ2-1, with no clear D. Between the trimmed V and J ends, which lost 1 base and 6 bases, there was a span of 10 bases. This CDR3 spans 14 amino acids. Germline assignment: CDR1 LNHNV and CDR2 YYDKDF (reference sequence).

The chain recombines TRBV10-3 with TRBJ2-3; D is tentatively TRBD1 or TRBD2 (6 bases each). The V end was cut by 3 bases, the J end by 4 bases, with 11 bases between. Germline V gene lookup returns CDR1 ENHRY and CDR2 SYGVKD. The CDR3 has 14 residues. This chain's CDR3 is CAISEGGGSDTQYF. The CDR3, as DNA: TGTGCCATCAGTGAAGGAGGGGGTTCAGATACGCAGTATTTT.

The chain employs TRBV6-5 and TRBJ1-2, with unresolved D. The germline gives CDR1 MNHEY, CDR2 SVGAGI. The CDR3 runs to 15 residues. Between the trimmed V and J ends, which lost 0 bases and 2 bases, there was a span of 10 bases. CDR3 region: CASSYSSFGNYGYTF. The CDR3 nucleotides are TGTGCCAGCAGTTACTCTTCTTTCGGGAACTATGGCTACACCTTC.

The genes are TRBV30 and TRBJ2-3, with 11 bases identical to TRBD1. V dropped 3 bases and J dropped 1; count of bases not matched to a gene: 9. The CDR3 contains 17 residues. The germline V gene has CDR1 GTSNPN and CDR2 SVGIG (reference sequence). CDR3 DNA sequence: TGTGCCTGGAGGGGAAAGGCGGGACAGGGGGGCACAGATACGCAGTATTTT. Protein product: CAWRGKAGQGGTDTQYF.

The chain links TRBV2 to TRBJ2-7, with a tentative D call TRBD2 (5 bases). CDR1 SNHLY and CDR2 FYNNEI come from the germline V gene. The CDR3 is 13 amino acids. Between the trimmed V and J ends, which lost 3 bases and 7 bases, there was a span of 13 bases. CDR3 sequence: CASSDSVPQEQYF. The CDR3 DNA follows: TGTGCCAGCAGTGATAGCGTCCCGCAGGAGCAGTACTTC.

A few counts support this clone. This chain joins TRBV30 and TRBJ2-7; 7 bases match TRBD1. V gave up 4 bases and J gave up 2 bases; unmatched junction bases: 8. CDR3 size: 14 residues. Germline V CDR1 and CDR2: GTSNPN, SVGIG (reference sequence). The CDR3 sequence: CAWMRGHLTYEQYF. The CDR3 DNA sequence: TGTGCCTGGATGAGGGGGCACCTTACCTACGAGCAGTACTTC. Full variable domain (missing parts from reference TRBV30 and TRBJ2-7): SQTIHQWPATLVQPVGSPLSLECTVEGTSNPNLYWYRQAAGRGLQLLFYSVGIGQISSEVPQNLSASRPQDRQFILSSKKLLLSDSGFYLCAWMRGHLTYEQYFGPGTRLTVT.

The chain carries TRBV7-9 and TRBJ2-2; TRBD1 agrees at 10 bases. Losses at the gene ends were 9 bases for V and 6 bases for J; bases not matched to a gene: 7. Germline V gene data show CDR1 as SEHNR and CDR2 as FQNEAQ (reference sequence). There are 14 residues in the CDR3. This CDR3 is CASARQGASGELFF. The CDR3 coding sequence is TGTGCCAGTGCAAGACAGGGGGCCTCCGGGGAGCTGTTTTTT.

The chain is built from TRBV7-9 and TRBJ2-5; D ambiguous. The CDR3 consists of 13 residues. Per the germline V gene, CDR1 is SEHNR and CDR2 is FQNEAQ (reference sequence). Between the trimmed V and J ends, which lost 2 bases and 3 bases, there was a span of 7 bases. The CDR3 bases are TGTGCCAGCAGCTTAAACAGCAAAGAGACCCAGTACTTC. Residues: CASSLNSKETQYF.

The chain carries TRBV27 and TRBJ1-1, with D unresolved. Germline V gene lookup returns CDR1 MNHEY and CDR2 SMNVEV (reference sequence). V shed 4 bases and J shed 0 bases, with 12 bases lying between them. This CDR3 region has 15 residues. In DNA, the CDR3 is TGTGCCAGCAGTTCTAGGGAGACCGTGAACACTGAAGCTTTCTTT. It encodes CASSSRETVNTEAFF.

The chain recombines TRBV30 with TRBJ1-6; no clear D gene. This CDR3 has 17 residues. Germline-derived CDR1 and CDR2 are GTSNPN and SVGIG (reference sequence). The V gene lost 0 bases and the J gene lost 0 bases, with 12 bases spanning the gap. The CDR3 DNA is TGTGCCTGGAGTGTTGGCCGTCTGAGCTCCTATAATTCACCCCTCCACTTT. It is translated as CAWSVGRLSSYNSPLHF.

The CDR3 DNA is TGTGCCAGCAGCGTCGGCGGGACAGGGATTGGCTATGGCTACACCTTC. This encodes CASSVGGTGIGYGYTF. The V and J genes are TRBV7-2 and TRBJ1-2; 9 nucleotides align to TRBD1. Trimming took 5 bases from V and 4 from J; bases not matched to a gene: 11. Per germline, CDR1 SGHTA and CDR2 FQGNSA. This CDR3 spans 16 amino acids.

The J gene is TRBJ2-6, the V gene TRBV30; D unclear. Trimming cost V 1 base and J 4 bases, with 14 bases left between them. Germline CDR1 and CDR2: GTSNPN and SVGIG (reference sequence). This CDR3 has 16 residues. Here the CDR3 reads CAWSAYPATGANVLTF. In DNA form, the CDR3 reads TGTGCCTGGAGTGCGTACCCAGCCACGGGGGCCAACGTCCTGACTTTC.